This T cell receptor beta chain is from a study of blood T cell repertoires in COVID-19 (dated by TCRdb to 2018 to 2021). Background on the whole study: Samples covering the acute and convalescent phases of COVID-19 were provided by collaborators in the United States, Italy and Spain. Where available, HLA class I and class II types were taken from metadata supplied by the sample provider and were not determined by assay-based typing. The samples were drawn from two sources: the first 160 participants of the ongoing ImmuneRACE study, and 1,254 subjects contributed by 6 global collaborators. Subjects who had been exposed to COVID-19, were actively infected with it, or had recovered from it provided the deeply sampled blood TCRbeta repertoires that made up the dataset. Sample metadata almost always included a de-identified subject ID, COVID-19 status, age in years and sex. A freely available public database, intended as a resource for researchers studying the immune response to SARS-CoV-2, is where the repertoires were released. The prospective study material was composed of cDNA or gDNA derived from T cells, B-cell-depleted T cells, or PBMCs.

TCRbeta CDR3 regions were amplified from genomic DNA using the immunoSEQ Assay, a bias-controlled multiplex PCR. The original methods were these. The number of nucleated cells in each sample was estimated by amplification of reference gene primers within the assay. To quantify the absolute abundance of each unique TCRbeta CDR3 rearrangement, sequence reads were collapsed and filtered. For each sample, productive Simpson clonality was calculated by taking the square root of Simpson's diversity index across productive rearrangements. TCRdb's version of the immuneACCESS table is confined to in-frame rearrangements and falls short of the full clone set. An unresolved V gene accounts for under half of the shortfall where checked; the remainder is of unknown origin. Clone size and the V and J calls come from that table; the DNA yielded D and trimming. Here the sample has roughly 290,000 clones; roughly 89% occur a single time. 1.5% to 2% of the sample goes to the ten largest clones.

To note about this clone: Its recognized antigen is unknown. Base-call qualities are not available, and no considerably larger clone is one nucleotide away.

General conclusions and limits of the study: The quantity of clinical and demographic metadata differed by source and by participant and was supplied without curation.

In the prospective study, participants were about 18 to 95 years old, resided in approximately 25 geographic areas of the United States, and were enrolled through a virtual design. In the prospective study, cohorts were assigned on the basis of participant-reported clinical history obtained from a screening survey and a study questionnaire. In the prospective study, mobile phlebotomists collected whole blood, serum and a nasopharyngeal or oropharyngeal swab from each participant. Additional blood draws and questionnaires over an approximately 2-month period could optionally be provided by prospective study participants. Before DNA extraction, prospective study blood samples were shipped either frozen or at room temperature. Including cysteine and phenylalanine, the CDR3 has 15 amino acids. Only the CDR3 portion is preserved as DNA: 45 bases, with reading frame beginning at the first base. CDR1 and CDR2 are read off the germline V gene as SGHNT and YENEEA. V trim: 5 bases; J trim: 8 bases; unmatched bases: 10.

Recombination linked TRBV11-3 to TRBJ2-1; 9 bases in the junction line up with TRBD2. The specimen was PBMCs or T cells enriched from blood (not recorded which). This clonotype was obtained from a woman between 18 and 29 years old with acute COVID-19. The CDR3 corresponds to CASSPNRGRAYEQFF. The base sequence is TGTGCCAGCAGCCCGAATCGCGGGAGGGCCTATGAGCAGTTCTTC. The reference TRBV11-3 and TRBJ2-1 proteins fill in what lies around the CDR3, so the full variable domain reads EAGVVQSPRYKIIEKKQPVAFWCNPISGHNTLYWYLQNLGQGPELLIRYENEEAVDDSQLPKDRFSAERLKGVDSTLKIQPAELGDSAVYLCASSPNRGRAYEQFFGPGTRLTVL.